Described below is a single TCR beta chain sequence and its context. Using its own MiXCR run on the RT-PCR reads, TCRdb lists one record per CDR3 protein. The sample lists 710,000 or so distinct CDR3 sequences; around 14% were seen once. The sample belongs to a study of response to subunit inactivated influenza vaccine. The germline V and J ends were trimmed by 2 bases and 6 bases, with 11 bases remaining between them. Germline values: CDR1 SEHNR, CDR2 FQNEAQ (reference sequence). This CDR3 has 13 residues. The sample here was PBMCs from blood, taken 11 to 12 days after vaccination. The V call is TRBV7-9, the J call TRBJ2-7; D may be TRBD2 (6 bases). The sequence was collected from a man in his forties or fifties who received an inactivated influenza vaccine. In DNA form, the CDR3 reads TGTGCCAGCAGCTTAAGGGACTTTAGCGAGCAGTACTTC. Its protein product is CASSLRDFSEQYF.